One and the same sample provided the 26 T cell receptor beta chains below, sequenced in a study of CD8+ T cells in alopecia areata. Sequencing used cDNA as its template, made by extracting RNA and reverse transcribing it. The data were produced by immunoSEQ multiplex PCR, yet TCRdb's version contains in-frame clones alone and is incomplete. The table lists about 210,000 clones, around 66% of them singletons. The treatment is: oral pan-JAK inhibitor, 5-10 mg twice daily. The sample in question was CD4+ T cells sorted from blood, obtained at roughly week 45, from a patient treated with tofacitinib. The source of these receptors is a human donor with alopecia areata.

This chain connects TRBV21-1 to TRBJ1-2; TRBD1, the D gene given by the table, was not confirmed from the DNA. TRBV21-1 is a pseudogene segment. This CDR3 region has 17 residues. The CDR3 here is CASSKGIGQRANYGYTF. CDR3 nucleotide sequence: TGTGCCAGCAGCAAAGGGATCGGACAGCGCGCTAACTATGGCTACACCTTC.

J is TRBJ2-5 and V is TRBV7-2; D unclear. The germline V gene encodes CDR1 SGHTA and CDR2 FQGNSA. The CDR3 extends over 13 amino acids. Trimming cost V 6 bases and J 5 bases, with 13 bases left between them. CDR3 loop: CASSYSSAETQYF. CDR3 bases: TGTGCCAGCAGTTACTCTTCGGCGGAGACCCAGTACTTC. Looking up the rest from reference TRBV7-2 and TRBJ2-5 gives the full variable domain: GAGVSQSPSNKVTEKGKDVELRCDPISGHTALYWYRQSLGQGLEFLIYFQGNSAPDKSGLPSDRFSAERTGGSVSTLTIQRTQQEDSAVYLCASSYSSAETQYFGPGTRLLVL.

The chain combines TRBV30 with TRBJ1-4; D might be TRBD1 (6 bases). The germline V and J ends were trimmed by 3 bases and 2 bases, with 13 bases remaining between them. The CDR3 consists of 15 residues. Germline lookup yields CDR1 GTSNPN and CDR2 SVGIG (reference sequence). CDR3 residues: CAWRPGDRTNEKLFF. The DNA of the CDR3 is TGTGCCTGGAGACCAGGGGATCGGACTAATGAAAAACTGTTTTTT.

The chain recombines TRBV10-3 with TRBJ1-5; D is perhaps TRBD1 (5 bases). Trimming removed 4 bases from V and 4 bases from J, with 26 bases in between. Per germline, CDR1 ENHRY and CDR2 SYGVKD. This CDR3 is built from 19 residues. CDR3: CAISGHPRDLRLGNQPQHF. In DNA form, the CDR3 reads TGTGCCATCAGTGGGCATCCCCGGGACCTTCGTTTGGGGAATCAGCCCCAGCATTTT.

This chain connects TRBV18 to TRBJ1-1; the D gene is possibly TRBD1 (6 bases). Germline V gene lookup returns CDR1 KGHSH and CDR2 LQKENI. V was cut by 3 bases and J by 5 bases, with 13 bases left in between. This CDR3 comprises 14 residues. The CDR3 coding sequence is TGTGCCAGCTCACCTGCTACAGGGAAAACTGAAGCTTTCTTT. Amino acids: CASSPATGKTEAFF.

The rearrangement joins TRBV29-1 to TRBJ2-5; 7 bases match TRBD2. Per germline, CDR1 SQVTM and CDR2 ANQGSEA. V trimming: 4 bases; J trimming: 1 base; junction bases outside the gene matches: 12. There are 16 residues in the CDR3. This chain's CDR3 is CSVVPQAGLAQETQYF. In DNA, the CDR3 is TGCAGCGTTGTTCCCCAAGCGGGGCTCGCCCAAGAGACCCAGTACTTC.

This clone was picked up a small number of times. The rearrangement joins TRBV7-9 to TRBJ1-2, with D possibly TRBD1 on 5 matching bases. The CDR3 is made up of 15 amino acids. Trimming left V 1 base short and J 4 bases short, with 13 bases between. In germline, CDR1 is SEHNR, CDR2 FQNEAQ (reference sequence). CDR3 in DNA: TGTGCCAGCAGCTTAGGGCAGGGTAGAAGCTATGGCTACACCTTC. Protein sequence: CASSLGQGRSYGYTF.

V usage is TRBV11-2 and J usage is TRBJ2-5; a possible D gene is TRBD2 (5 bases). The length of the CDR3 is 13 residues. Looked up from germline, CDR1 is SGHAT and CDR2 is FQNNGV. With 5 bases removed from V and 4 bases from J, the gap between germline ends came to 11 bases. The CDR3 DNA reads TGTGCCAGCAGCCGCAGGACTCCAGAGACCCAGTACTTC. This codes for CASSRRTPETQYF.

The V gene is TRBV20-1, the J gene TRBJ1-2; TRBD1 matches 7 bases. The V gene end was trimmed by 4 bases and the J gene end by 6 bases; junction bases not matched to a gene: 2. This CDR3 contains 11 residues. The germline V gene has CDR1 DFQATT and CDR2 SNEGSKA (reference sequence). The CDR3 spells CSAKQGNGYTF. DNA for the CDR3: TGCAGTGCTAAACAGGGGAATGGCTACACCTTC.

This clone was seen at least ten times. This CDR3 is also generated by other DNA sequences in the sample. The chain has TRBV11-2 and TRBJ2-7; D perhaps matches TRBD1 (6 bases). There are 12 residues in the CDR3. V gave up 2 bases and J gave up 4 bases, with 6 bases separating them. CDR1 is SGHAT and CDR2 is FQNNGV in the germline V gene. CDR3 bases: TGTGCCAGCAGCTTAACAGGGTACGAGCAGTACTTC. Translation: CASSLTGYEQYF.

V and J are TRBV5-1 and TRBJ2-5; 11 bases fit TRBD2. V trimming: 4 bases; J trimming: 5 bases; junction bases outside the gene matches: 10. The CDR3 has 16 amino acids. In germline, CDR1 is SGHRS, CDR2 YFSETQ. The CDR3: CASSPEVAGGLETQYF. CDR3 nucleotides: TGCGCCAGCAGCCCAGAGGTAGCGGGGGGGCTGGAGACCCAGTACTTC.

As DNA, the CDR3 is TGTGCCAGCACCGGGAACACTGAAGCTTTCTTT. This encodes CASTGNTEAFF. This chain links TRBV6-5 with TRBJ1-1; D not certain. Trimming removed 7 bases from V and 1 base from J, with 4 bases in between. This CDR3 contains 11 residues. Looked up from germline, CDR1 is MNHEY and CDR2 is SVGAGI.

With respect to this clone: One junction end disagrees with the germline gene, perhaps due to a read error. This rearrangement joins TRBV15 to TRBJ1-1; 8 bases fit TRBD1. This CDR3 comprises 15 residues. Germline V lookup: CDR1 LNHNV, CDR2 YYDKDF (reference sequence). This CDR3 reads CATSSLKVGGQEAVF. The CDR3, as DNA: TGTGCCACCAGCAGTCTCAAGGTCGGGGGACAGGAAGCAGTATTT.

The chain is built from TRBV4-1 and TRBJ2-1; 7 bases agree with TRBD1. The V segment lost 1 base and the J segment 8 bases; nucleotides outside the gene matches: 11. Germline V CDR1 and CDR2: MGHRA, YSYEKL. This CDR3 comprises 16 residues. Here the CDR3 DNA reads TGCGCCAGCAGCCAAGGTACAGGGGTGAATCACCATGAGCAGTTCTTC. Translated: CASSQGTGVNHHEQFF.

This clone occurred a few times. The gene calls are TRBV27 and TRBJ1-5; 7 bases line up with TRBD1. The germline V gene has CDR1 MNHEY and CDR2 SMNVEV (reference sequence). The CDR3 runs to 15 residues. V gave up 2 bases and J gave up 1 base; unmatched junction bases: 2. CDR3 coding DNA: TGTGCCAGCAGTTTAGGGGGACAGAGCAATCAGCCCCAGCATTTT. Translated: CASSLGGQSNQPQHF.

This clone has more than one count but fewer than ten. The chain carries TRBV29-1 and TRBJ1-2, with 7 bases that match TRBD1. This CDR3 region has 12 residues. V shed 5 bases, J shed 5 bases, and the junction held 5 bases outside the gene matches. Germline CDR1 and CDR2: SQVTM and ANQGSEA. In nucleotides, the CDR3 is TGCAGCGTTAGGGTGACAGGGTATGGCTACACCTTC. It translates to CSVRVTGYGYTF.

The CDR3 coding sequence is TGCAGCGTTGAAAAGGGGATGAACACTGAAGCTTTCTTT. Translation gives CSVEKGMNTEAFF. The chain uses TRBV29-1 and TRBJ1-1, with a weak D call TRBD1 (5 bases). Deletions cut 2 bases from V and 0 bases from J, with 7 bases between. CDR1 SQVTM and CDR2 ANQGSEA come from the germline V gene. The CDR3 is made up of 13 amino acids.

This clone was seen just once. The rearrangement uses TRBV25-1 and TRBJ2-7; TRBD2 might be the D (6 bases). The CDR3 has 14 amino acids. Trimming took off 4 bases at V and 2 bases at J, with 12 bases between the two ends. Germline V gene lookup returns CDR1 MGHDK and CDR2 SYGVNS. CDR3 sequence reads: CASSAPGLPYEQYF. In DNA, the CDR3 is TGTGCCAGCAGTGCTCCGGGACTTCCCTACGAGCAGTACTTC.

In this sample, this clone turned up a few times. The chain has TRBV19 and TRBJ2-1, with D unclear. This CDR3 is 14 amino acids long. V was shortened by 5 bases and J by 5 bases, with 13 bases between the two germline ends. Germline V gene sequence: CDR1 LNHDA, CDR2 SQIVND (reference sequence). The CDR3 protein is CASSLPARNNEQFF. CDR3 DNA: TGTGCCAGTAGTCTCCCGGCTAGGAACAATGAGCAGTTCTTC.

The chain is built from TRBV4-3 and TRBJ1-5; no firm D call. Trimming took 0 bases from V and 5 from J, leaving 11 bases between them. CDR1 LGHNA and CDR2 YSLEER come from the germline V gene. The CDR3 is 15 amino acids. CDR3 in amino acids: CASSQDLRAYQPQHF. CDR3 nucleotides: TGCGCCAGCAGCCAAGATCTCCGGGCTTATCAGCCCCAGCATTTT.

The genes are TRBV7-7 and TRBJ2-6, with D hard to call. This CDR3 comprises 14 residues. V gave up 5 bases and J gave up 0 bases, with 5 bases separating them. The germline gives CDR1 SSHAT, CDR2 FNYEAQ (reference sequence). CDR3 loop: CASSPSSGANVLTF. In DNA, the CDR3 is TGTGCCAGCAGCCCAAGCTCTGGGGCCAACGTCCTGACTTTC. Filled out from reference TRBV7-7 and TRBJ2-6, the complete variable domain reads GAGVSQSPRYKVTKRGQDVTLRCDPISSHATLYWYQQALGQGPEFLTYFNYEAQPDKSGLPSDRFSAERPEGSISTLTIQRTEQRDSAMYRCASSPSSGANVLTFGAGSRLTVL.

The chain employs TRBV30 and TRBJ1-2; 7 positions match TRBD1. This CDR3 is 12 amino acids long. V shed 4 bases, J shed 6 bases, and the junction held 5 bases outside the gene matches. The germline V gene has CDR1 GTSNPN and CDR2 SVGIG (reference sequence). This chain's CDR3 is CAWTITGDGYTF. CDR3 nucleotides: TGTGCCTGGACCATTACAGGGGATGGCTACACCTTC.

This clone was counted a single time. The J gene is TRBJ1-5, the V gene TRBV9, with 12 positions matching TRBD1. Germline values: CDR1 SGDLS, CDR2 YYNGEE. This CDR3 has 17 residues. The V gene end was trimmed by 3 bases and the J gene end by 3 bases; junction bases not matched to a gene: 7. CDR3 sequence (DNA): TGTGCCAGCAGCGAGGGACAGGGGGCCTCGATCAATCAGCCCCAGCATTTT. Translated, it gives CASSEGQGASINQPQHF.

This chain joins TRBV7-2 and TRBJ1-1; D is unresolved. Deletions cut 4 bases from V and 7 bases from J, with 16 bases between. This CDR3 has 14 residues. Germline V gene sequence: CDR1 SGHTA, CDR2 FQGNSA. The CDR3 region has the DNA TGTGCCAGCAGCTCCACCACACGGGTCCGTGAAGCTTTCTTT. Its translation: CASSSTTRVREAFF.

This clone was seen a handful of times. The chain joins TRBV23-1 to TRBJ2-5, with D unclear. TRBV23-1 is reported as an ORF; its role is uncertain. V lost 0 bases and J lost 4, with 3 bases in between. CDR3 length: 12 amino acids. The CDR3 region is CASSQSVETQYF. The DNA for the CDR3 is TGCGCCAGCAGTCAATCCGTAGAGACCCAGTACTTC.

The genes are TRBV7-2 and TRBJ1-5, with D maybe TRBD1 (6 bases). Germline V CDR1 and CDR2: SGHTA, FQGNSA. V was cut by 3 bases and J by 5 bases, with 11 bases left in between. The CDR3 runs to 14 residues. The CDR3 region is CASSLGTPDQPQHF. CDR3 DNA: TGTGCCAGCAGCTTGGGGACACCAGATCAGCCCCAGCATTTT.